This T cell receptor (beta chain) stems from a study of cytomegalovirus exposure and HLA in healthy donors. The study, taken as a whole, reports: Among the sequence variants, a highly shared cluster was likely an artifact of sequencing.

About this clone: What it recognizes is unknown.

The PCR used 60 Vbeta and 13 Jbeta primers. Profiled with immunoSEQ multiplex PCR; TCRdb holds only in-frame clones, not every one. The profile shows approximately 130,000 clones, approximately 80% of them singletons. At collection, donors were nominally healthy, but unrecorded immune exposures were probable. This receptor was obtained from a man aged 40-49 years in good health and CMV-seronegative. The sequenced sample consisted of PBMCs.

As DNA, the CDR3 is TGTGCCAGCAGTCCCGGCGGGGGGACTGAAGCTTTCTTT. This translates into CASSPGGGTEAFF. This chain connects TRBV7-9 to TRBJ1-1, with D maybe TRBD1 (5 bases). Germline CDR1 is SEHNR and CDR2 is FQNEAQ (reference sequence). This CDR3 contains 13 residues. Trimming took 6 bases from V and 5 from J, leaving 13 bases between them.